What follows describes a single T cell receptor (beta chain). The data were obtained in a study of siplizumab effects on memory and regulatory T cells. Assay: immunoSEQ multiplex PCR; the TCRdb copy retains only in-frame clones and omits some. The sample holds more than 95,000 clones, over 90% seen once. Germline assignment: CDR1 MNHEY and CDR2 SMNVEV (reference sequence). The CDR3 covers 17 residues. V lost 5 bases, J lost 3 bases, and 22 bases lay in between. This receptor was taken from a human donor in good health. The chain carries TRBV27 and TRBJ1-2; maybe TRBD1 (6 bases). Sequenced sample: Tregs sorted from blood. In DNA, the CDR3 is TGTGCCAGCAGTAACGGGACACCCGAGGGTTGCGACTATGGCTACACCTTC. Protein: CASSNGTPEGCDYGYTF.